A few counts support the clone carrying this T cell receptor (beta chain). Its antigen remains unidentified. This entry comes from a study of blood T cells in healthy people across ages. Trimming shortened V by 4 bases and J by 7 bases, and 10 bases separated the two germline ends. The CDR3 has 13 amino acids. Germline V CDR1 and CDR2: SGHTA, FQGNSA. The second PCR ran about 6 to 11 cycles with a sample-barcoded 5' primer and J-beta primers. MiXCR, applied by TCRdb to the 5' RACE reads, yields one record per CDR3 protein. The top ten hold 13% of the sample, which has about 1.1 million distinct CDR3 sequences, 35% to 45% seen once. General study findings and limits: Estimates of total diversity, which came from one million sequenced T cells, were considered to be underestimates. A roughly linear fall in TCR beta diversity per million T cells was seen with increasing age.

Sequenced: blood. The chain combines TRBV7-2 with TRBJ2-2, with D perhaps TRBD1 (6 bases). The sequence came from a young man in good health. The CDR3 protein is CASSSQGIGELFF. CDR3 DNA: TGTGCCAGCAGCTCTCAGGGGATCGGGGAGCTGTTTTTT.